This T cell receptor beta chain was recovered during a study of spatial heterogeneity in lung cancer. At the level of the study: Roughly 2 years after resection was the median timing of the follow-up PBMC samples, which were sequenced when available. The study, taken as a whole, reports: Detection of ubiquitous tumor TCRs in blood was higher at resection than follow-up.

A few counts support this clonotype. The antigen remains unidentified. Germline V gene sequence: CDR1 MDHEN, CDR2 SYDVKM. CDR3 length: 16 amino acids. Trimming stripped 3 bases from V and 11 bases from J, with 25 bases between. Each molecule of TCR cDNA was tagged with one unique molecular identifier. Via MiXCR, TCRdb re-called the 5' RACE reads, giving one row per CDR3 protein. The sample contains 72,000 or so distinct CDR3 sequences, 7.5% to 10% of which appear only once. Time point indicated: blood at routine non-recurrence follow-up after resection. Unsorted tumor, nontumor lung tissue or cryopreserved PBMC supplied the whole RNA.

This specimen was PBMCs, taken at follow-up. The clonotype comes from a female donor with early-stage non-small cell lung cancer. The chain uses TRBV28 and TRBJ1-1, with D maybe TRBD1 (5 bases). CDR3 sequence: CASSFGANYPTVDAFF. As DNA, the CDR3 is TGTGCCAGCAGTTTTGGGGCCAATTACCCAACGGTGGATGCTTTCTTT.